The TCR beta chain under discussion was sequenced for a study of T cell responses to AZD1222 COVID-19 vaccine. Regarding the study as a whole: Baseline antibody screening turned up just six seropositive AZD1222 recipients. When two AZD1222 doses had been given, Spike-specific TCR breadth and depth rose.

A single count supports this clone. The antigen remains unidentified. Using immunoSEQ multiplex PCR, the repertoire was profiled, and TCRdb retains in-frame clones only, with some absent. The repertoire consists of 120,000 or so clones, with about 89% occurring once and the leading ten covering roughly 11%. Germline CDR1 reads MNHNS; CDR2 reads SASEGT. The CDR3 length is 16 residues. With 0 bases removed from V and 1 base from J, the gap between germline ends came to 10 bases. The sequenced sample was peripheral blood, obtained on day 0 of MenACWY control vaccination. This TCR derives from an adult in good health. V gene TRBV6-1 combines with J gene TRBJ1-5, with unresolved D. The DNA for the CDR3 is TGTGCCAGCAGTGAAGCGCCTAGTCGGAGCAATCAGCCCCAGCATTTT. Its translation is CASSEAPSRSNQPQHF.